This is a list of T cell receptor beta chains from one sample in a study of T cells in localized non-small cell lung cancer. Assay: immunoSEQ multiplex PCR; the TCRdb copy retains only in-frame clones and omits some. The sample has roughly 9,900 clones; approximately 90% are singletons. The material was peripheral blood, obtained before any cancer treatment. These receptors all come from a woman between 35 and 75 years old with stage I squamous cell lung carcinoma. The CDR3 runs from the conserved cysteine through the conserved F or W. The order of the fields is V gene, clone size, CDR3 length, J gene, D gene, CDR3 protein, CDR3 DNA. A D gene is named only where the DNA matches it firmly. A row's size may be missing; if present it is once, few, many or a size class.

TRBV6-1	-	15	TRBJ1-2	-	CASSEAGRFLYGYTF	TGTGCCAGCAGTGAAGCCGGACGCTTTTTGTATGGCTACACCTTC
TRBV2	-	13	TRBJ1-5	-	CASSVYSNQPQHF	TGTGCCAGCAGTGTATATAGCAATCAGCCCCAGCATTTT
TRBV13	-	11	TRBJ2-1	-	CASILLGEQFF	TGTGCCAGCATCCTATTGGGAGAGCAGTTCTTC
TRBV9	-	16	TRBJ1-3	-	CASSGKGGEPGNTIYF	TGTGCCAGCAGCGGAAAGGGGGGGGAACCCGGAAACACCATATATTTT
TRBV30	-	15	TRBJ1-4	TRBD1	CAWSSPGQPNEKLFF	TGTGCCTGGAGTAGCCCGGGACAGCCTAATGAAAAACTGTTTTTT
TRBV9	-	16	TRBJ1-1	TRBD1	CASSVAQGAIGTEAFF	TGTGCCAGCAGCGTAGCTCAGGGGGCGATAGGTACTGAAGCTTTCTTT
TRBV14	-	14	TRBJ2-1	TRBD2	CASSQDRTSEEQFF	TGTGCCAGCAGCCAAGATCGGACTAGTGAGGAGCAGTTCTTC
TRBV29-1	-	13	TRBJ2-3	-	CSVPTDFTDTQYF	TGCAGCGTACCGACAGATTTCACAGATACGCAGTATTTT
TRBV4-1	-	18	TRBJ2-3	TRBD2	CASSQEERTSGGTDTQYF	TGCGCCAGCAGCCAAGAAGAGCGGACTAGCGGGGGCACAGATACGCAGTATTTT
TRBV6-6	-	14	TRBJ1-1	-	CASKGGRLNTEAFF	TGTGCCAGCAAGGGGGGCCGGCTGAACACTGAAGCTTTCTTT
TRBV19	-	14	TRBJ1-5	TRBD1	CASTKTGTYQPQHF	TGTGCCAGTACTAAGACAGGGACCTACCAGCCCCAGCATTTT
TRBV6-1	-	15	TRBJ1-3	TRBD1	CASNTIDRAGNTIYF	TGTGCCAGCAATACCATCGACAGGGCTGGAAACACCATATATTTT
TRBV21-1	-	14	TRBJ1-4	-	CASIATGNYEKLFF	TGTGCCAGCATCGCGACAGGGAATTATGAAAAACTGTTTTTT
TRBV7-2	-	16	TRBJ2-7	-	CASSLEGFGLSYEQYF	TGTGCCAGCAGCTTAGAGGGCTTCGGGTTGTCCTACGAGCAGTACTTC
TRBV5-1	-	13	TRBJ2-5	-	CASSPGSQETQYF	TGCGCCAGCAGCCCCGGGTCGCAGGAGACCCAGTACTTC
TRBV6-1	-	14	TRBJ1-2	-	CASSEGTGSYGYTF	TGTGCCAGCAGTGAAGGAACAGGGTCCTATGGCTACACCTTC
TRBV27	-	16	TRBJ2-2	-	CASSLDRLLNTGELFF	TGTGCCAGCAGTTTAGATCGGCTGTTGAACACCGGGGAGCTGTTTTTT
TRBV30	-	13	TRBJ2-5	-	CAWRGGPGETQYF	TGTGCCTGGAGGGGGGGGCCCGGAGAGACCCAGTACTTC
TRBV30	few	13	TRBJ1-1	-	CAWSLGVNTEAFF	TGTGCCTGGAGTCTGGGAGTGAACACTGAAGCTTTCTTT
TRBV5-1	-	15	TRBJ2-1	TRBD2	CASGGLAGAHNEQFF	TGCGCCAGCGGGGGTCTAGCGGGGGCACACAATGAGCAGTTCTTC
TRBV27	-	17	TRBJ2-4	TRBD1	CASSLVPGQGAKNIQYF	TGTGCCAGCAGTTTAGTGCCGGGACAGGGGGCCAAAAACATTCAGTACTTC
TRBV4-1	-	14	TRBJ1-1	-	CASSQVGGSGEAFF	TGCGCCAGCAGCCAAGTTGGGGGGTCGGGTGAAGCTTTCTTT
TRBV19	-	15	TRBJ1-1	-	CASSPDAGMNTEAFF	TGTGCCAGTAGTCCAGACGCAGGGATGAACACTGAAGCTTTCTTT
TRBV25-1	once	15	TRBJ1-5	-	CATFQEDRGCQPQHF	TGTGCCACCTTCCAGGAGGACAGAGGCTGTCAGCCCCAGCATTTT
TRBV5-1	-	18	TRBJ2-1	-	CASSLAPSTDRLYNEQFF	TGCGCCAGCAGCTTGGCCCCCTCGACAGATAGGCTTTACAATGAGCAGTTCTTC
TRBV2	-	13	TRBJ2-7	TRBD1	CASSGDRVYEQYF	TGTGCCAGCAGTGGGGACAGGGTTTACGAGCAGTACTTC
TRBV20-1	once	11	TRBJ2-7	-	CSARGEYEQYF	TGCAGTGCTAGGGGGGAATACGAGCAGTACTTC
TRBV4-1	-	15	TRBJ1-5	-	CASSQDLTSNQPQHF	TGCGCCAGCAGCCAAGATTTAACGAGCAATCAGCCCCAGCATTTT
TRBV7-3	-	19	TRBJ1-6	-	CASSLRGGGGGYEDSPLHF	TGTGCCAGCAGCTTAAGGGGAGGCGGGGGCGGCTACGAAGATTCACCCCTCCACTTT
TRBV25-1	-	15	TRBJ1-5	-	CVKGETGDLYQPQHF	TGCGTCAAAGGGGAAACGGGAGATCTCTATCAGCCCCAGCATTTT
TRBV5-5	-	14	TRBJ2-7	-	CASSSIASSYEQYF	TGTGCCAGCAGCTCAATTGCGAGCTCCTACGAGCAGTACTTC
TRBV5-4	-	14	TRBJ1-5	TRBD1	CASSQQGVDQPQHF	TGTGCCAGCAGCCAACAGGGGGTGGATCAGCCCCAGCATTTT
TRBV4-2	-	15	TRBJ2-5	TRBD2	CASSQELAGGETQYF	TGTGCCAGCAGCCAAGAACTAGCGGGGGGAGAGACCCAGTACTTC
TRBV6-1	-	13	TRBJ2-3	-	CASSEIDRATQYF	TGTGCCAGCAGTGAAATTGACCGAGCTACGCAGTATTTT
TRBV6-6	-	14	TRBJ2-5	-	CASNLSEGRETQYF	TGTGCCAGCAATCTCTCGGAGGGTCGGGAGACCCAGTACTTC
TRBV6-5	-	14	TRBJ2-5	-	CASSYGSGGETQYF	TGTGCCAGCAGTTACGGATCGGGCGGAGAGACCCAGTACTTC
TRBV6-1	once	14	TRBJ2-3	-	CASSASRSTDTQYF	TGTGCCAGCAGTGCGAGTAGGAGTACAGATACGCAGTATTTT
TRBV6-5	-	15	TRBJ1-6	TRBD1	CASTERQGEVSPLHF	TGTGCCAGCACCGAACGACAGGGGGAGGTTTCACCCCTCCACTTT
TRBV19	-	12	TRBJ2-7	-	CASSIIGYEQYF	TGTGCCAGTAGTATAATCGGCTACGAGCAGTACTTC
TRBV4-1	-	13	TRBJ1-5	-	CASSQDRGQPQHF	TGCGCCAGCAGCCAAGATAGGGGACAGCCCCAGCATTTT
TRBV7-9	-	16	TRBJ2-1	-	CASSPSVRTPGSTQFF	TGTGCCAGCAGCCCCTCAGTCCGAACTCCTGGCTCTACCCAGTTCTTC
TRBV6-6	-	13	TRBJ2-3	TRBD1	CASRQGAADTQYF	TGTGCCAGCAGACAGGGGGCAGCAGATACGCAGTATTTT
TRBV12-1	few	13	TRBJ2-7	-	CASSFPEMPGQSF	TGTGCCAGCAGCTTTCCTGAGATGCCGGGACAGTCCTTC
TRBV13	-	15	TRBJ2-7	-	CASSLLAGIPYEQYF	TGTGCCAGCAGCCTACTAGCAGGGATCCCCTACGAGCAGTACTTC
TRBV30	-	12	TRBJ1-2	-	CAWSVQGGGYTF	TGTGCCTGGAGTGTACAGGGAGGAGGCTACACCTTC
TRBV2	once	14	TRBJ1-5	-	CASSELQSNQPQHF	TGTGCCAGCAGCGAGTTACAGAGCAATCAGCCCCAGCATTTT
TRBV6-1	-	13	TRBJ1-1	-	CASSAGLATEAFF	TGTGCCAGCAGTGCAGGTCTGGCCACTGAAGCTTTCTTT
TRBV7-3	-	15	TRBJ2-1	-	CASSFNEPPYNEQFF	TGTGCCAGCAGCTTCAATGAGCCTCCCTACAATGAGCAGTTCTTC
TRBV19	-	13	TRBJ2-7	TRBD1	CASSTGQGYEQYF	TGTGCCAGTAGTACCGGACAGGGCTACGAGCAGTACTTC